These 15 T cell receptor beta chains share one sample of origin, sequenced in a study of CD8+CD57+ T cells in acquired aplastic anemia. According to the study, genomic DNA was the template for TCR beta VDJ and CDR3 profiling. TCRdb itself ran the reads through MiXCR, one entry per CDR3 protein. Counted here are fewer than 200,000 distinct CDR3 sequences, 55% to 75% occurring once; the ten biggest clones make up 45% to 55%. The sequencing input was sorted CD4+, CD8+, or CD8+CD57+ T cells (not recorded which) from PBMCs. The origin of the receptors is a human donor in good health.

This clonotype was counted between two and nine times. This chain connects TRBV10-3 to TRBJ2-7, with a tentative D call TRBD1 (5 bases). The CDR3 consists of 15 residues. With 4 bases removed from V and 1 base from J, the gap between germline ends came to 14 bases. Germline CDR1 is ENHRY and CDR2 is SYGVKD. The CDR3 region is CAISGEGALSYEQYF. CDR3 in DNA: TGTGCCATCAGTGGGGAAGGGGCGCTTTCCTACGAGCAGTACTTC.

V gene TRBV7-9 combines with J gene TRBJ2-7; the match to TRBD1 covers 9 bases. Trimming cost V 4 bases and J 4 bases; bases outside gene matches: 5. The V gene's germline CDR1 is SEHNR and CDR2 FQNEAQ (reference sequence). The CDR3 consists of 14 residues. In nucleotides, the CDR3 is TGTGCCAGCAGCTACATGACAGGGGGATACGAGCAGTACTTC. Protein product: CASSYMTGGYEQYF.

This clonotype was counted between two and nine times. The rearrangement uses TRBV7-2 and TRBJ2-1; D unclear. Germline loops: CDR1 SGHTA, CDR2 FQGNSA. Deletions cut 6 bases from V and 0 bases from J, with 12 bases between. The CDR3 has 15 amino acids. The CDR3 DNA is TGTGCCAGCAGGACCAAAGGCCCCTCCTACAATGAGCAGTTCTTC. It translates to CASRTKGPSYNEQFF.

The chain recombines TRBV5-1 with TRBJ2-1; D not resolved. Germline V CDR1 and CDR2: SGHRS, YFSETQ. This CDR3 spans 11 amino acids. Trimming removed 5 bases from V and 5 bases from J, with 5 bases in between. The CDR3: CASSGHNEQFF. In nucleotides, the CDR3 is TGCGCCAGCAGTGGGCACAATGAGCAGTTCTTC.

About this clonotype itself: At one end the junction does not follow the germline gene, possibly because of a read error. The chain has TRBV29-1 and TRBJ2-1; D ambiguous. CDR3 length: 15 amino acids. The V gene's germline CDR1 is SQVTM and CDR2 ANQGSEA. CDR3 protein: CSVGNDPDRYNEQFF. The DNA for the CDR3 is TGCAGCGTTGGAAACGATCCGGATCGATACAATGAGCAGTTCTTT.

The V call is TRBV15, the J call TRBJ2-5; 7 bases match TRBD2. V gave up 8 bases and J gave up 2 bases; unmatched junction bases: 14. Germline V gene sequence: CDR1 LNHNV, CDR2 YYDKDF (reference sequence). The CDR3 is made up of 16 amino acids. For the CDR3, the DNA is TGTGCCACCTATTTCGCGGGAGTAGGGAGTCAAGAGACCCAGTACTTC. Its translation: CATYFAGVGSQETQYF.

As to this clonotype: Since a much larger clone is just one base distant, this may be a read error. The chain links TRBV5-6 to TRBJ2-7; no clear D gene. The CDR3 has 15 residues. With 5 bases removed from V and 2 bases from J, the gap between germline ends came to 17 bases. Germline CDR1 is SGHDT and CDR2 is YYEEEE. CDR3 nucleotides: TGTGCCAGCAGTTACTCGAGTGGGGATCCCTACGAGCAGTACTTC. This translates into CASSYSSGDPYEQYF.

As to this clonotype: At one end, the junction sequence differs from germline, possibly due to a read error. This chain joins TRBV2 and TRBJ2-2, with D unclear. CDR3 length: 11 amino acids. The germline V gene has CDR1 SNHLY and CDR2 FYNNEI. The CDR3 loop is CVSSDGGELFF. The DNA of the CDR3 is TGTGTCAGCAGTGACGGCGGGGAGCTGTTTTTT.

This clonotype was picked up many times. V usage is TRBV5-8 and J usage is TRBJ2-7, with D hard to call. The CDR3 covers 12 residues. Per germline, CDR1 SGHTS and CDR2 YDEGEE. V was pared by 4 bases and J by 2 bases, with 7 bases between. CDR3 DNA: TGTGCCAGCAGCCAGTTACCCTACGAGCAGTACTTC. Translating gives CASSQLPYEQYF.

V is TRBV25-1 and J is TRBJ2-7; 8 nucleotides align to TRBD1. The V gene's germline CDR1 is MGHDK and CDR2 SYGVNS. The CDR3 is 17 residues long. The ends lost 0 bases at V and 1 base at J; junction bases unmatched: 8. CDR3: CASSEYRYWDRSYEQYF. The CDR3 DNA sequence: TGTGCCAGCAGTGAATACCGTTACTGGGACAGGTCCTACGAGCAGTACTTC.

This chain's CDR3 is CASSGSGRTSPSGNTIYF. The CDR3 coding sequence is TGCGCCAGCAGTGGGTCCGGACGGACTTCGCCCTCTGGAAACACCATATATTTT. The chain joins TRBV10-2 to TRBJ1-3, with D hard to call. The germline V gene encodes CDR1 WSHSY and CDR2 SAAADI. V shed 4 bases and J shed 0 bases, with 19 bases lying between them. CDR3 length: 18 residues.

This clonotype has only a few counts. The chain carries TRBV15 and TRBJ1-1, with no clear D. Trimming pared 1 base from V and 5 bases from J, leaving 8 bases between. Germline V CDR1 and CDR2: LNHNV, YYDKDF (reference sequence). The length of the CDR3 is 13 residues. CDR3 nucleotide sequence: TGTGCCACCAGCAGAGTGCAGGAGACTGAAGCTTTCTTT. This gives the protein CATSRVQETEAFF.

This chain joins TRBV19 and TRBJ2-2; 8 bases map to TRBD1. The germline V gene encodes CDR1 LNHDA and CDR2 SQIVND (reference sequence). The ends lost 3 bases at V and 5 bases at J; junction bases unmatched: 5. CDR3 size: 15 residues. The CDR3 nucleotides read TGTGCCAGTAGTATTACGGACAGGGAGACCGGGGAGCTGTTTTTT. It specifies CASSITDRETGELFF.

J is TRBJ2-5 and V is TRBV29-1; D gene unclear. The germline V and J ends were trimmed by 1 base and 5 bases, with 2 bases remaining between them. The germline V gene has CDR1 SQVTM and CDR2 ANQGSEA. This CDR3 spans 10 amino acids. This CDR3 is CSVEAETQYF. CDR3 bases: TGCAGCGTTGAAGCGGAGACCCAGTACTTC.

This clonotype was detected only a few times. The chain joins TRBV9 to TRBJ2-3, with a weak D call TRBD2 (5 bases). Germline V CDR1 and CDR2: SGDLS, YYNGEE. Between the trimmed V and J ends, which lost 1 base and 0 bases, there was a span of 21 bases. The CDR3 runs 19 residues. The CDR3 nucleotides read TGTGCCAGCAGCGTAACTAACCTGAAAGCGGAAACTAGCACAGATACGCAGTATTTT. This encodes CASSVTNLKAETSTDTQYF. The entire variable domain, with the rest obtained from reference TRBV9 and TRBJ2-3, is as follows: DSGVTQTPKHLITATGQRVTLRCSPRSGDLSVYWYQQSLDQGLQFLIQYYNGEERAKGNILERFSAQQFPDLHSELNLSSLELGDSALYFCASSVTNLKAETSTDTQYFGPGTRLTVL.